The source of this T cell receptor beta chain is a study of CD8 T cells in ankylosing spondylitis. Points from the study as a whole: The study identified a TCR beta motif of fewer than 10 highly homologous variants that appeared characteristic of ankylosing spondylitis blood. From matched ankylosing spondylitis synovial fluid, disease-linked clones were reportedly recovered at significantly enriched levels. Certain motif variants had earlier appeared in reactive arthritis synovial fluid and blood.

The authors made TCR beta libraries by quantitative 5'-RACE with molecular barcodes. TCRdb independently ran MiXCR on the 5' RACE reads; one entry per CDR3 protein. The table records 150,000 to 200,000 distinct CDR3 sequences, under 15% of them present only once. Germline V lookup: CDR1 SEHNR, CDR2 FQNEAQ (reference sequence). The CDR3 is 15 amino acids. Trimming left V 1 base short and J 0 bases short, with 7 bases between. About this clonotype: The antigen remains undetermined.

The sample was blood, either unsorted or a sorted T cell fraction (not recorded which). The rearrangement links TRBV7-9 to TRBJ1-3, with D uncertain. This receptor was identified in a female donor with ankylosing spondylitis or in good health (not recorded which). CDR3 bases: TGTGCCAGCAGCTTAGGACATAACTCTGGAAACACCATATATTTT. Protein: CASSLGHNSGNTIYF. The full variable domain, completed using reference TRBV7-9 and TRBJ1-3, is DTGVSQNPRHKITKRGQNVTFRCDPISEHNRLYWYRQTLGQGPEFLTYFQNEAQLEKSRLLSDRFSAERPKGSFSTLEIQRTEQGDSAMYLCASSLGHNSGNTIYFGEGSWLTVV.